This T cell receptor (beta chain) was retrieved from a study of type 1 regulatory T cells. Study in general: An in vitro protocol generated T-allo10, a Tr1-enriched, alloantigen-specific CD4 T cell product.

Germline CDR1 and CDR2: ENHRY and SYGVKD. The CDR3 consists of 13 residues. Trimming pared 0 bases from V and 5 bases from J, leaving 7 bases between. A remark on this clonotype: Its matching antigen is unknown.

TCRdb analysed the reads with MiXCR anew, one entry per CDR3 protein. Of about 68,000 distinct CDR3 sequences detected, about 60% appear once; the ten largest clones hold less than 8.5%. T-allo10 cells from the graft donor were described as anergic, host-alloantigen-specific, and alloantigen-specific suppressors. The sample comprised cultured T cells, either the whole culture or a sorted T cell fraction (not recorded which). The subset was: Tr1-enriched cell product generated in vitro against host alloantigens. The chain links TRBV10-3 to TRBJ1-1; D not certain. This clonotype originated in a human donor in good health. CDR3 protein: CAISESVSTEAFF. The DNA of the CDR3 is TGTGCCATCAGTGAGTCGGTTTCGACTGAAGCTTTCTTT.